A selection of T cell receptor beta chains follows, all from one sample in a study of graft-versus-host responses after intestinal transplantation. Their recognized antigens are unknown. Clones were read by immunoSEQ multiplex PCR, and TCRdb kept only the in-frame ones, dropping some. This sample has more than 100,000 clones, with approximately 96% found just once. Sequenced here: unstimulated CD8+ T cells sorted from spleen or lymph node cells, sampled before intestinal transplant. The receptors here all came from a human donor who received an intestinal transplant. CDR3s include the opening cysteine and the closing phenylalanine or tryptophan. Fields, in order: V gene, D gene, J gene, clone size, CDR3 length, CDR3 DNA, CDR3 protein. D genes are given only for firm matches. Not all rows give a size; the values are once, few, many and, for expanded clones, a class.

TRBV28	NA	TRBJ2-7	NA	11	TGTGCCAGCAGTTACAGCTACGAGCAGTACTTC	CASSYSYEQYF
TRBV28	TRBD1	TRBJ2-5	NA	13	TGTGCCAGCAGCCGGGACAGGGTAGGAGAGCAGTACTTC	CASSRDRVGEQYF
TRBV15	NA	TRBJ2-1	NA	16	TGTGCCACCAGCAGAGATCTAGACGGTTCCTACAATGAGCAGTTCTTC	CATSRDLDGSYNEQFF
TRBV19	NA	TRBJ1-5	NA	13	TGTGCCAGTAGTATAGCCCTCAATCAGCCCCAGCATTTT	CASSIALNQPQHF
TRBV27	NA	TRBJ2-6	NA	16	TGTGCCAGCAGTTCAAACGGGGCGGAAGGGGCCAACGTCCTGACTTTC	CASSSNGAEGANVLTF
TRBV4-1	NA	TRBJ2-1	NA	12	TGCGCCAGCAGCCAAGTAAACAATGAGCAGTTCTTC	CASSQVNNEQFF
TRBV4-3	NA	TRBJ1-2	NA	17	TGCGCCAGCAGCCAAGACCCCCGCCCCGGGACACTCTATGGCTACACCTTC	CASSQDPRPGTLYGYTF
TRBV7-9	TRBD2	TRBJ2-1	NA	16	TGTGCCAGCAGCCCTCGCGTGAGCGGGAGTACCAATGAGCAGTTCTTC	CASSPRVSGSTNEQFF
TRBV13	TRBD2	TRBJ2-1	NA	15	TGTGCCAGCAGTCTGGGGACTAGCGGTTACAATGAGCAGTTCTTC	CASSLGTSGYNEQFF
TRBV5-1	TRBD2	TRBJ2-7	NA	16	TGCGCCAGCAGCATCGAGAGCGGGAGGGCTTCTTACGAGCAGTACTTC	CASSIESGRASYEQYF
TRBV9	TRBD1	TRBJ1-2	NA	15	TGTGCCAGCAGCGGGACAGGGGGCCTCAACTATGGCTACACCTTC	CASSGTGGLNYGYTF
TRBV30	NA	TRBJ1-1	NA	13	TGTGCCTGGAGCGTAATAGGGGGGACTGAAGCTTTCTTT	CAWSVIGGTEAFF
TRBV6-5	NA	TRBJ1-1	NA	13	TGTGCCAGCAGTTACAAGGTCAACACTGAAGCTTTCTTT	CASSYKVNTEAFF
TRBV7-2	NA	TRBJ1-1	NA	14	TGTGCCAGCAGCTTAAGAAGGCCGAACACTGAAGCTTTCTTT	CASSLRRPNTEAFF
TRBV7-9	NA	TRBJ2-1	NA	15	TGTGCCAGCAGCTCCGCCCTAGGGGACCTTCGGGAGCAGTTCTTC	CASSSALGDLREQFF
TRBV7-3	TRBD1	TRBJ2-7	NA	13	TGTGCCAGCAGCGATACGACAGGGAACGAGCAGTACTTC	CASSDTTGNEQYF
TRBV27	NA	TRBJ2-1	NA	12	TGTGCCAGCAGAGCCGAGTACAATGAGCAGTTCTTC	CASRAEYNEQFF
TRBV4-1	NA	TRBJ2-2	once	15	TGCGCCAGCAAAGGGGGGCCTTTCAACACCGGGGAGCTGTTTTTT	CASKGGPFNTGELFF
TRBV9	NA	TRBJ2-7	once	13	TGTGCCAGCAGCGTAGGTGACGGGAACGAGCAGTACTTC	CASSVGDGNEQYF
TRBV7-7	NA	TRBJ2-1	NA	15	TGTGCCAGCAGCTTAGGTCGGAGTACTTACAATGAGCAGTTCTTC	CASSLGRSTYNEQFF
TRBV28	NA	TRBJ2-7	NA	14	TGTGCCAGCAGTATCGCGGACAGAGCCTACGAGCAGTACTTC	CASSIADRAYEQYF
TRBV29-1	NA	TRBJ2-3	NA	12	TGCAGCGTTGTGGCTAGTTCTGATACGCAGTATTTT	CSVVASSDTQYF
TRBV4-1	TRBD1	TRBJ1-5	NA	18	TGCGCCAGCAGCCAAGAAGTGGTCGGGACAGGGGGCAATCAGCCCCAGCATTTT	CASSQEVVGTGGNQPQHF
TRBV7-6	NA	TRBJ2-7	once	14	TGTGCCAGCAGCTCGGGACGGACCTCCTACGAGCAGTACTTC	CASSSGRTSYEQYF
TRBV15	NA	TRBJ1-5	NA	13	TGTGCCACCAGCGGACTCACCAATCAGCCCCAGCATTTT	CATSGLTNQPQHF
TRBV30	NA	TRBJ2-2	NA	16	TGTGCCTGGAGTGTACCCCACCTCGGTATTGGCGGGGAGCTGTTTTTT	CAWSVPHLGIGGELFF